The 25 T cell receptor beta chains given below trace back to one sample, sequenced in a study of OX40 agonist ivuxolimab in advanced cancers. Assay: immunoSEQ multiplex PCR; the TCRdb copy retains only in-frame clones and omits some. Of more than 70,000 clones detected, about 90% appear once; the ten largest clones hold 2.5% to 3.5%. Source: CD4+ or CD8+ T cells sorted from blood, taken in a trial of the OX40 agonist ivuxolimab. Every receptor here comes from an adult with an advanced solid tumor such as melanoma, head and neck, liver or kidney cancer.

The rearrangement links TRBV4-1 to TRBJ1-5; 10 bases agree with TRBD1. Losses at the gene ends were 4 bases for V and 0 bases for J; bases not matched to a gene: 6. The germline CDR1 and CDR2 sequences are MGHRA and YSYEKL. The CDR3 runs 17 residues. The CDR3 DNA reads as TGCGCCAGCAGCCTCAGACAGGGGGCGGATAGCAATCAGCCCCAGCATTTT. Translated, it gives CASSLRQGADSNQPQHF.

The chain joins TRBV6-5 to TRBJ2-3; TRBD2 might be the D (5 bases). With 6 bases removed from V and 2 bases from J, the gap between germline ends came to 9 bases. Germline CDR1 MNHEY, CDR2 SVGAGI. The CDR3 runs 13 residues. CDR3 nucleotide sequence: TGTGCCAGCAGCCGTGGACTCACAGATACGCAGTATTTT. This encodes CASSRGLTDTQYF.

The chain employs TRBV5-1 and TRBJ1-5; D gene unclear. CDR3 length: 13 residues. CDR1 is SGHRS and CDR2 is YFSETQ in the germline V gene. The V end was cut by 0 bases, the J end by 6 bases, with 7 bases between. CDR3: CASSLAGSQPQHF. CDR3 in DNA: TGCGCCAGCAGCTTGGCAGGAAGTCAGCCCCAGCATTTT.

Comment on this clone: The sample contains more than one DNA sequence encoding this CDR3. This sequence joins TRBV6-5 and TRBJ1-2; D possibly corresponds to TRBD1 (5 bases). Germline V gives CDR1 MNHEY, CDR2 SVGAGI. Trimming pared 0 bases from V and 1 base from J, leaving 6 bases between. The CDR3 loop spans 14 amino acids. The CDR3 DNA is TGTGCCAGCAGTTACTCGGGGGGTAACTATGGCTACACCTTC. It specifies CASSYSGGNYGYTF.

The genes are TRBV6-4 and TRBJ1-2; D uncertain. Germline V gene sequence: CDR1 MRHNA, CDR2 SNTAGT. V was cut by 0 bases and J by 0 bases, with 8 bases left in between. CDR3 size: 15 residues. As DNA, the CDR3 is TGTGCCAGCAGTGACTCGCCCGTGGCTAACTATGGCTACACCTTC. It codes for CASSDSPVANYGYTF.

V and J are TRBV7-9 and TRBJ1-1, with D possibly TRBD1 on 5 matching bases. The CDR3 is 15 residues long. Germline lookup yields CDR1 SEHNR and CDR2 FQNEAQ (reference sequence). V was cut by 7 bases and J by 0 bases, with 15 bases left in between. For the CDR3, the DNA is TGTGCCAGCAACGCCACGGGACGGATGAACACTGAAGCTTTCTTT. It translates to CASNATGRMNTEAFF. The variable domain in full, with the rest retrieved from reference TRBV7-9 and TRBJ1-1, is DTGVSQNPRHKITKRGQNVTFRCDPISEHNRLYWYRQTLGQGPEFLTYFQNEAQLEKSRLLSDRFSAERPKGSFSTLEIQRTEQGDSAMYLCASNATGRMNTEAFFGQGTRLTVV.

V and J are TRBV29-1 and TRBJ1-2; D remains ambiguous. The germline V gene has CDR1 SQVTM and CDR2 ANQGSEA. This CDR3 is built from 10 residues. Between the trimmed V and J ends, which lost 1 base and 8 bases, there was a span of 5 bases. CDR3 amino acids: CSVEGNGYTF. The CDR3 DNA reads as TGCAGCGTTGAAGGCAACGGCTACACCTTC.

The DNA for the CDR3 is TGTGCCAGCAGTGATGGGGCAGGGGCCCAAGAGACCCAGTACTTC. This encodes CASSDGAGAQETQYF. J is TRBJ2-5 and V is TRBV2, with D maybe TRBD1 (6 bases). CDR1 is SNHLY and CDR2 is FYNNEI in the germline V gene. V was clipped by 3 bases and J by 1 base, with 12 bases between them. The CDR3 sequence is 15 residues long.

The genes are TRBV19 and TRBJ2-4, with 11 nucleotides matching TRBD1. Germline CDR1 LNHDA, CDR2 SQIVND (reference sequence). The CDR3 covers 14 residues. V trimming: 8 bases; J trimming: 7 bases; junction bases outside the gene matches: 7. Here the CDR3 reads CASAGQGGINIQYF. In nucleotides, the CDR3 is TGTGCCAGTGCGGGACAGGGGGGGATCAACATTCAGTACTTC.

The chain employs TRBV28 and TRBJ1-4; a possible D gene is TRBD1 (6 bases). CDR1 and CDR2 (germline): MDHEN, SYDVKM. Trimming took 6 bases from V and 3 from J, leaving 14 bases between them. The CDR3 totals 15 residues. CDR3 DNA sequence: TGTGCCAGCAGGCGTCCAGGGGAGGCTAATGAAAAACTGTTTTTT. Residues: CASRRPGEANEKLFF.

This chain uses TRBV5-1 with TRBJ2-3; no reliable D call. V lost 0 bases and J 1 base, leaving 3 bases between the germline ends. This CDR3 is 13 amino acids long. Per germline, CDR1 SGHRS and CDR2 YFSETQ. CDR3 protein: CASSLEGTDTQYF. The CDR3 nucleotides are TGCGCCAGCAGCTTGGAAGGCACAGATACGCAGTATTTT.

This clone has a handful of counts. The chain couples TRBV30 to TRBJ1-1; D remains unclear. Trimming removed 4 bases from V and 0 bases from J, with 18 bases in between. Germline V gene data show CDR1 as GTSNPN and CDR2 as SVGIG (reference sequence). The CDR3 is 16 amino acids. The CDR3 DNA is TGTGCCTGGACTCATTTATCTGGCATTATGAACACTGAAGCTTTCTTT. It translates to CAWTHLSGIMNTEAFF.

In its sample, this clone is medium-sized (0.01 to 0.1%). V is TRBV5-1 and J is TRBJ2-4; D is possibly TRBD1 (6 bases). The CDR3 spans 15 residues. The V and J ends lost 0 bases and 5 bases respectively, with 12 bases between them. The germline V gene encodes CDR1 SGHRS and CDR2 YFSETQ. CDR3: CASSLGSTGQNIQYF. CDR3 sequence (DNA): TGCGCCAGCAGCTTGGGGTCGACAGGTCAAAACATTCAGTACTTC.

The rearrangement uses TRBV7-9 and TRBJ2-2; TRBD2 matches 8 bases. Trimming took 4 bases from V and 4 from J; bases not matched to a gene: 8. Germline CDR1 reads SEHNR; CDR2 reads FQNEAQ (reference sequence). The CDR3 length is 16 residues. The DNA of the CDR3 is TGTGCCAGCAGCTCGGGAGGGACACTCGCCACCGGGGAGCTGTTTTTT. Encoded protein: CASSSGGTLATGELFF.

V usage is TRBV19 and J usage is TRBJ1-1; D uncertain. The CDR3 length is 14 residues. CDR1 LNHDA and CDR2 SQIVND come from the germline V gene (reference sequence). Deletions cut 6 bases from V and 0 bases from J, with 11 bases between. The CDR3 DNA sequence: TGTGCCAGTAGCCCAAAGGGTTTGAACACTGAAGCTTTCTTT. The encoded protein is CASSPKGLNTEAFF.

The chain employs TRBV18 and TRBJ2-3; 8 bases fit TRBD1. The V and J ends lost 2 bases and 2 bases, in that order; junction bases with no gene match: 3. Per the germline V gene, CDR1 is KGHSH and CDR2 is LQKENI. The length of the CDR3 is 15 residues. For the CDR3, the DNA is TGTGCCAGCTCACCATTGGGACAGGACACAGATACGCAGTATTTT. Residues: CASSPLGQDTDTQYF.

The V call is TRBV28, the J call TRBJ2-3, with 7 bases aligning to TRBD2. V lost 4 bases and J lost 7; bases outside the gene matches: 8. Germline lookup yields CDR1 MDHEN and CDR2 SYDVKM. CDR3 size: 14 residues. CDR3 in DNA: TGTGCCAGCAGTTCTACGGGAGGTGCAAATACGCAGTATTTT. Translated, it gives CASSSTGGANTQYF.

The J gene is TRBJ1-1, the V gene TRBV28; D is possibly TRBD1 (6 bases). CDR1 and CDR2 from the germline V gene are MDHEN and SYDVKM. The CDR3 is made up of 15 amino acids. Trimming removed 6 bases at V and 4 bases at J, with 18 bases between. CDR3 nucleotide sequence: TGTGCCAGCAGCGGTATTGGGCAGGGGCCCACTGAAGCTTTCTTT. Amino acid sequence: CASSGIGQGPTEAFF.

The V gene is TRBV6-5, the J gene TRBJ2-2, with TRBD1 matching over 9 bases. The CDR3 covers 13 residues. Per germline, CDR1 MNHEY and CDR2 SVGAGI. V dropped 7 bases and J dropped 5; count of bases not matched to a gene: 2. The CDR3 here is CASKQGATGELFF. DNA of the CDR3: TGTGCCAGCAAACAGGGGGCAACCGGGGAGCTGTTTTTT.

This clone appeared a few times. V is TRBV30 and J is TRBJ1-6; TRBD1 is a possible D gene (5 bases). This CDR3 region has 13 residues. The V end lost 8 bases, the J end lost 6 bases, and 14 bases lay between the germline ends. CDR1 and CDR2 (germline): GTSNPN, SVGIG (reference sequence). The CDR3 DNA is TGTGCCCTCTCCCTGGGGGGTAATTCACCCCTCCACTTT. Its protein product is CALSLGGNSPLHF.

V and J are TRBV10-1 and TRBJ2-3; 11 bases agree with TRBD2. Trimming cost V 8 bases and J 0 bases; bases outside gene matches: 4. Germline V gene sequence: CDR1 WNHNN, CDR2 SYGVQD (reference sequence). CDR3 length equals 15 residues. CDR3 nucleotide sequence: TGCGCCAGCTCCTGGACTAGCGGGAGCACAGATACGCAGTATTTT. It codes for CASSWTSGSTDTQYF.

This chain uses TRBV6-1 with TRBJ2-5, with 8 nucleotides matching TRBD1. J lost 3 bases, V lost 7 bases, and 4 bases had no gene match. Germline-derived CDR1 and CDR2 are MNHNS and SASEGT. There are 13 residues in the CDR3. Here the CDR3 reads CASTLTGEETQYF. CDR3 nucleotide sequence: TGTGCCAGCACCCTGACAGGGGAAGAGACCCAGTACTTC.

J is TRBJ1-2 and V is TRBV5-1; 8 nucleotides agree with TRBD1. The junction had 7 bases not matched to a gene; V was cut back by 5 bases and J by 4 bases. This CDR3 contains 14 residues. Looked up from germline, CDR1 is SGHRS and CDR2 is YFSETQ. The CDR3 coding sequence is TGCGCCAGCAGTTTACAGGGGGGAATCTATGGCTACACCTTC. Translated: CASSLQGGIYGYTF.

The chain has TRBV12-5 and TRBJ1-5, with D possibly being TRBD1 (6 bases). Germline loops: CDR1 LGHNT, CDR2 FRNRAP. V shed 0 bases and J shed 6 bases, with 12 bases lying between them. This CDR3 comprises 15 residues. The DNA of the CDR3 is TGTGCTAGTGGTTTGGTACTGGGGGCCGCTCAGCCCCAGCATTTT. Translation gives CASGLVLGAAQPQHF.

V and J are TRBV6-1 and TRBJ2-7, with D perhaps TRBD1 (6 bases). The CDR3 has 16 residues. Looked up from germline, CDR1 is MNHNS and CDR2 is SASEGT. Trimming removed 4 bases at V and 2 bases at J, with 18 bases between. In DNA, the CDR3 is TGTGCCAGCAGTGGCCCCAGAGGGGGTAGTCCCTACGAGCAGTACTTC. It encodes CASSGPRGGSPYEQYF.